This section outlines one T cell receptor beta chain sequence together with its context. This same CDR3 is encoded by further DNA sequences in the sample. Per germline, CDR1 SGHRS and CDR2 YFSETQ. Trimming pared 0 bases from V and 3 bases from J, leaving 6 bases between. This CDR3 spans 13 amino acids. Profiled with immunoSEQ multiplex PCR; TCRdb holds only in-frame clones, not every one. The sample lists some 490,000 clones, 78% occurring once. This entry comes from a study of shared clonotypes between healthy human individuals. The chain recombines TRBV5-1 with TRBJ1-1; D is possibly TRBD1 (5 bases). Sequencing was carried out using PBMCs. The source of this sequence is a middle-aged woman in good health. Some clones in this sample may be carry-over from other donors' samples. This CDR3 is CASSLVGDTEAFF. Here the CDR3 DNA reads TGCGCCAGCAGCTTGGTGGGGGACACTGAAGCTTTCTTT.